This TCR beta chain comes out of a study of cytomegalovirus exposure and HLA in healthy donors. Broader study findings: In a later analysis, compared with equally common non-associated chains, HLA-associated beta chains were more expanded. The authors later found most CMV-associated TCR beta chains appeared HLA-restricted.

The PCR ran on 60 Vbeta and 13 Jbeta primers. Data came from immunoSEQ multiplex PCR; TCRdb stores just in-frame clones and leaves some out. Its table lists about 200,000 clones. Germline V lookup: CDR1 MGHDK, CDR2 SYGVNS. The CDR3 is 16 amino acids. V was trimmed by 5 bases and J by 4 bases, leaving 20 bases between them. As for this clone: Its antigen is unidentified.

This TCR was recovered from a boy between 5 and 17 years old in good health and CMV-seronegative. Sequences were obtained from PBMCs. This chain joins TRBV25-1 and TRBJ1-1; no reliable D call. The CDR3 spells CASSNVAVTGSTEAFF. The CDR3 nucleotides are TGTGCCAGCAGTAATGTGGCAGTAACGGGGAGCACTGAAGCTTTCTTT.